Listed below are T cell receptor beta chains from one sample, sequenced in a study of monozygotic twins with inflammatory bowel disease. TCRdb derives one entry per CDR3 protein from the 5' RACE reads, leaving out DNA. The listing contains 200,000 to 250,000 distinct CDR3 sequences. Sequencing was carried out using blood. These receptors all come from a human donor with ulcerative colitis or Crohn's disease, or a healthy co-twin of an affected twin (not recorded which). Each CDR3 is given with its conserved first and last residue.

TRBV5-1	TRBJ2-2	CASSEQGPLTGELFF
TRBV20-1	TRBJ2-2	CSARDLTSANTGELFF
TRBV12-3/TRBV12-4	TRBJ2-1	CASSPWTGTHSSHEQFF
TRBV6-5	TRBJ2-5	CASSYSIVQGRETQYF
TRBV7-9	TRBJ1-6	CASGDRPNSPLHF
TRBV12-5	TRBJ1-5	CASGSGQSSNQPQHF
TRBV3-1	TRBJ2-7	CASSQDRDRVREQYF
TRBV5-1	TRBJ1-5	CASSPRPQANQPQHF
TRBV6-5	TRBJ1-5	CASSYSRVIGTSNQPQHF
TRBV5-1	TRBJ2-1	CASSLEALYNEQFF
TRBV20-1	TRBJ2-3	CSATSTGDYTDTQYF
TRBV5-1	TRBJ1-1	CASSLGSTEAFF
TRBV6-6	TRBJ2-7	CASSSRGHSYEQYF
TRBV5-1	TRBJ2-7	CASSLRTPTYEQYF
TRBV6-6	TRBJ1-5	CASSYPGNQPQHF
TRBV5-1	TRBJ2-5	CASSSWDTLQETQYF
TRBV7-7	TRBJ2-3	CASSPVTQLGADTQYF
TRBV7-2	TRBJ1-3	CASSSRANSGNTIYF
TRBV5-5	TRBJ1-2	CASSFRLVENYGYTF
TRBV5-1	TRBJ2-3	CASSEQRGDTDTQYF
TRBV5-4	TRBJ1-4	CASSTEQAEKLFF
TRBV11-2	TRBJ2-3	CASSLFPSGGRTDTQYF
TRBV12-3/TRBV12-4	TRBJ1-5	CASSLGQLNQPQHF
TRBV7-9	TRBJ1-4	CASSLVGPGEKLFF
TRBV24-1	TRBJ2-2	CATSPGQGYTGELFF
TRBV24-1	TRBJ2-1	CATSDPQGPFSYNEQFF
TRBV20-1	TRBJ2-3	CSARDKTSGGAQQYF
TRBV19	TRBJ2-2	CASSNLGAGGNTGELFF
TRBV7-2	TRBJ1-6	CASSFQQNGGRSPLHF
TRBV15	TRBJ2-1	CATSRDRTSGGGEQFF
TRBV6-1	TRBJ2-1	CASSKTSGGVYNEQFF
TRBV12-3/TRBV12-4	TRBJ2-1	CASSLTGGALSRNEQFF
TRBV18	TRBJ1-4	CASSPSTQSLLEKLFF
TRBV4-1	TRBJ1-2	CASSQDRANYGYTF
TRBV20-1	TRBJ1-2	CSASQGVEGYGYTF
TRBV19	TRBJ1-1	CASSTQVNTEAFF
TRBV7-2	TRBJ1-5	CASSPTGGVYQPQHF
TRBV5-1	TRBJ2-3	CASSLGGTGTGEDTQYF
TRBV11-2	TRBJ2-3	CASSLQGHGRVTDTQYF
TRBV11-2	TRBJ1-6	CASSLRSRVAPLHF
TRBV5-6	TRBJ1-6	CASSLQYPTGGSFVDSPLHF
TRBV11-1	TRBJ2-1	CASSPTGTGILGPGNEQFF
TRBV29-1	TRBJ2-1	CSVDKGWNEQFF
TRBV12-3/TRBV12-4	TRBJ2-7	CASSLGTRGWYEQYF
TRBV5-6	TRBJ2-7	CASSRDGRTYEQYF
TRBV5-6	TRBJ1-3	CASRRTGFPGNTIYF
TRBV12-3/TRBV12-4	TRBJ1-5	CASSPGPPRNQPQHF
TRBV5-1	TRBJ2-3	CASSYTGDPADTQYF
TRBV11-2	TRBJ2-5	CASSLNPGEKTQYF
TRBV20-1	TRBJ1-1	CRTLGTGTEAFF
TRBV5-1	TRBJ1-1	CASSSQTVGTEAFF